In this sample, the clone carrying this T cell receptor (beta chain) turned up a few times. Its antigen is not identified. CDR3 length: 14 amino acids. Per the germline V gene, CDR1 is SEHNR and CDR2 is FQNEAQ (reference sequence). The V end was cut by 5 bases, the J end by 3 bases, with 14 bases between. The data were obtained in a study of blood T cells in healthy people across ages. General study results and limits: Shifts in expanded clonotypes may have been confounded by donor CMV status, which was unknown.

Primers used in a second PCR of roughly 7 to 12 cycles were a sample-barcoded 5' primer and a J-beta primer mix. Template switching added a 12-random-nucleotide identifier to every cDNA molecule. TCRdb passed the 5' RACE reads through MiXCR, listing each CDR3 protein once. The repertoire holds fewer than 1,000,000 distinct CDR3 sequences, with roughly 44% as singletons. This receptor was taken from a man between 60 and 70 years old in good health. This chain uses TRBV7-9 with TRBJ2-7, with D perhaps TRBD2 (7 bases). The specimen was blood. Written as DNA, the CDR3 is TGTGCCAGCAGCCCAGCCGGGGGGCACTACGAGCAGTACTTC. Translation: CASSPAGGHYEQYF.